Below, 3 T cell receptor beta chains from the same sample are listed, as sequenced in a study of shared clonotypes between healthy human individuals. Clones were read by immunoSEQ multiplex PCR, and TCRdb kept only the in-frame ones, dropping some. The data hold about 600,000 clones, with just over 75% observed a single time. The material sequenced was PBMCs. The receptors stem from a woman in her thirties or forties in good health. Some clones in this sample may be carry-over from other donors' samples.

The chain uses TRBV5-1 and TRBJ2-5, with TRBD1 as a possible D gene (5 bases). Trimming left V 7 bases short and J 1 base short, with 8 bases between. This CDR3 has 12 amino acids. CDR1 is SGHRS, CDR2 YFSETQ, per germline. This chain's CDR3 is CASSDSQETQYF. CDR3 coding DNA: TGCGCCAGCTCTGACAGCCAAGAGACCCAGTACTTC.

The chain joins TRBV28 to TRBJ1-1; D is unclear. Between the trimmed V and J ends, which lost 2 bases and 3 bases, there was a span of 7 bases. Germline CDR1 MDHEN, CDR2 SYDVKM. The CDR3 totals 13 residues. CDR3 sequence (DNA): TGTGCCAGCAGTTTACGTTCGGACACTGAAGCTTTCTTT. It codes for CASSLRSDTEAFF.

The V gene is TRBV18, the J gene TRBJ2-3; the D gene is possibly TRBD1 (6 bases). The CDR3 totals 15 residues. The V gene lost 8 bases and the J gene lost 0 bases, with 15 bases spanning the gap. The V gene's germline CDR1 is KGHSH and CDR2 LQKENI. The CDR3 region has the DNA TGTGCCAGCAATACGCGAGGACAGAGCACAGATACGCAGTATTTT. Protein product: CASNTRGQSTDTQYF.